One and the same sample provided the 18 T cell receptor beta chains below, sequenced in a study of blood T cell repertoires in COVID-19. Generated by immunoSEQ multiplex PCR, the TCRdb table keeps only in-frame clones and is missing some. The table has a few hundred thousand clones, 80% to 90% seen once; the top ten hold around 5%. The sequenced material came from PBMCs or T cells enriched from blood (not recorded which). These receptor sequences come from a man aged 30 to 39 who had recovered from COVID-19.

This clone occurred a few times. The V gene is TRBV6-5, the J gene TRBJ2-2; D may be TRBD1 (5 bases). The V end was cut by 6 bases, the J end by 5 bases, with 10 bases between. The CDR3 consists of 13 residues. The germline gives CDR1 MNHEY, CDR2 SVGAGI. The CDR3 loop is CASSPRETGELFF. The CDR3 DNA is TGTGCCAGCAGCCCCAGGGAAACCGGGGAGCTGTTTTTT.

This clone has only a few counts. The chain combines TRBV6-5 with TRBJ2-2, with 7 nucleotides matching TRBD2. CDR3 length equals 13 residues. After removal of 6 bases from V and 3 bases from J, the junction contained 1 base not matched to a gene. Germline loops: CDR1 MNHEY, CDR2 SVGAGI. CDR3: CASSRGDTGELFF. The DNA of the CDR3 is TGTGCCAGCAGCCGGGGGGACACCGGGGAGCTGTTTTTT.

The V call is TRBV6-5, the J call TRBJ2-7, with 8 bases lining up with TRBD1. The CDR3 loop spans 13 amino acids. The trim removed 4 bases at V and 6 bases at J, leaving 5 bases unmatched. Germline V CDR1 and CDR2: MNHEY, SVGAGI. CDR3 amino acids: CASSFQGAGEQYF. CDR3 DNA sequence: TGTGCCAGCAGTTTCCAGGGGGCAGGCGAGCAGTACTTC.

The chain recombines TRBV5-1 with TRBJ1-1; maybe TRBD1 (6 bases). Between the trimmed V and J ends, which lost 6 bases and 0 bases, there was a span of 15 bases. CDR1 is SGHRS, CDR2 YFSETQ, per germline. The CDR3 consists of 15 residues. CDR3 bases: TGCGCCAGCACCTCGGGACATCTGATGAACACTGAAGCTTTCTTT. Translated, it gives CASTSGHLMNTEAFF.

The J gene is TRBJ1-6, the V gene TRBV19; TRBD1 matches 8 bases. This CDR3 region has 16 residues. V shed 6 bases, J shed 5 bases, and the junction held 9 bases outside the gene matches. From germline, CDR1 is LNHDA and CDR2 SQIVND (reference sequence). CDR3 in DNA: TGTGCCAGTAGGGACCGACAGGGGCGGGATAATTCACCCCTCCACTTT. This codes for CASRDRQGRDNSPLHF.

DNA of the CDR3: TGTGCCAGCAGTCCGTACTCCCCCTCTAGCGGGGTGTACGAGCAGTACTTC. Protein product: CASSPYSPSSGVYEQYF. This sequence joins TRBV6-6 and TRBJ2-7; 9 nucleotides line up with TRBD2. The V gene's germline CDR1 is MNHNY and CDR2 SVGAGI (reference sequence). With 5 bases clipped from V and 4 bases from J, the junction kept 15 bases outside the gene matches. The CDR3 extends over 17 amino acids.

The rearrangement uses TRBV5-1 and TRBJ2-2, with a possible D match to TRBD1 (5 bases). Germline-derived CDR1 and CDR2 are SGHRS and YFSETQ. V shed 3 bases and J shed 0 bases, with 12 bases lying between them. The CDR3 runs to 16 residues. For the CDR3, the DNA is TGCGCCAGCAGCTCTCCGACAGATACGAACACCGGGGAGCTGTTTTTT. Its protein product is CASSSPTDTNTGELFF.

This clone was counted between two and nine times. The gene calls are TRBV10-2 and TRBJ2-7; 9 bases map to TRBD1. CDR1 and CDR2 (germline): WSHSY, SAAADI. Unmatched junction bases numbered 5, after V lost 5 bases and J lost 3 bases. This CDR3 has 14 amino acids. CDR3 bases: TGCGCCAGCAGTCGGGACAGGGAATACTACGAGCAGTACTTC. Amino acids: CASSRDREYYEQYF.

The J gene is TRBJ1-5, the V gene TRBV10-3; TRBD1 agrees at 9 bases. The CDR3 extends over 14 amino acids. Germline V CDR1 and CDR2: ENHRY, SYGVKD. Trimming took 7 bases from V and 5 from J; bases not matched to a gene: 6. This CDR3 is CAINNRGLDQPQHF. CDR3 DNA: TGTGCCATCAACAACAGGGGGCTAGATCAGCCCCAGCATTTT.

This clone was detected only once. The chain uses TRBV7-2 and TRBJ2-7, with D possibly TRBD2 on 5 matching bases. This CDR3 is built from 14 residues. Germline CDR1 is SGHTA and CDR2 is FQGNSA. V was clipped by 0 bases and J by 3 bases, with 9 bases between them. The CDR3 nucleotides are TGTGCCAGCAGCTTAGCGGCGGGTAGCTACGAGCAGTACTTC. The encoded protein is CASSLAAGSYEQYF.

The V gene is TRBV4-1, the J gene TRBJ2-4; D may be TRBD1 (5 bases). V lost 4 bases, J lost 1 base, and 14 bases lay in between. The V gene's germline CDR1 is MGHRA and CDR2 YSYEKL. CDR3 length: 16 amino acids. CDR3 in DNA: TGCGCCAGCAGCCCCACAGGAACTACGGCCAAAAACATTCAGTACTTC. It codes for CASSPTGTTAKNIQYF.

This sequence joins TRBV27 and TRBJ1-6; D is unclear. The CDR3 is 14 residues long. V was trimmed by 2 bases and J by 9 bases, leaving 11 bases between them. In germline, CDR1 is MNHEY, CDR2 SMNVEV (reference sequence). CDR3 in DNA: TGTGCCAGCAGTTTAACCGGGTCCTCTTCACCCCTCCACTTT. It encodes CASSLTGSSSPLHF.

V gene TRBV5-1 combines with J gene TRBJ1-1, with a possible D match to TRBD1 (5 bases). Looked up from germline, CDR1 is SGHRS and CDR2 is YFSETQ. The CDR3 has 15 residues. V shed 0 bases and J shed 5 bases, with 14 bases lying between them. DNA of the CDR3: TGCGCCAGCAGCTTGGAAGGCCGTTCAGGGACTGAAGCTTTCTTT. This gives the protein CASSLEGRSGTEAFF.

This chain connects TRBV4-2 to TRBJ2-2, with 12 bases lining up with TRBD2. This CDR3 has 17 amino acids. V shed 1 base and J 5 bases; nucleotides not matched to a gene: 5. Germline V CDR1 and CDR2: LGHNA, YNFKEQ. The CDR3, as DNA: TGTGCCAGCAGCCAAGTACTAGCGGGGGGCGGGACCGGGGAGCTGTTTTTT. This codes for CASSQVLAGGGTGELFF.

The chain links TRBV15 to TRBJ1-5, with TRBD1 as a possible D gene (6 bases). Germline CDR1 is LNHNV and CDR2 is YYDKDF (reference sequence). Trimming cost V 0 bases and J 6 bases, with 9 bases left between them. The CDR3 has 14 residues. The CDR3 DNA is TGTGCCACCAGCAGAGAAGGGGGTAGTCAGCCCCAGCATTTT. It encodes CATSREGGSQPQHF.

This rearrangement joins TRBV28 to TRBJ2-7, with 7 bases matching TRBD2. This CDR3 spans 16 amino acids. With 7 bases clipped from V and 5 bases from J, the junction kept 17 bases outside the gene matches. In germline, CDR1 is MDHEN, CDR2 SYDVKM. CDR3 residues: CASIPTGRGLLHEQYF. The CDR3 DNA sequence: TGTGCCAGCATCCCTACCGGTAGGGGACTATTACACGAGCAGTACTTC.

The chain joins TRBV29-1 to TRBJ2-1; possible D gene TRBD1, 6 bases. Trimming pared 7 bases from V and 2 bases from J, leaving 15 bases between. The CDR3 sequence is 14 residues long. Germline CDR1 SQVTM, CDR2 ANQGSEA. This chain's CDR3 is CSAQTDRTYNEQFF. The CDR3 region has the DNA TGCAGCGCCCAAACGGACAGAACCTACAATGAGCAGTTCTTC.

The chain uses TRBV28 and TRBJ2-7, with D possibly TRBD2 on 6 matching bases. The CDR3 has 15 amino acids. From germline, CDR1 is MDHEN and CDR2 SYDVKM. The V gene lost 6 bases and the J gene lost 9 bases, with 24 bases spanning the gap. The CDR3 spells CASSLIWDSVFRQYF. The CDR3 DNA reads TGTGCCAGCAGCTTAATTTGGGACTCCGTATTCCGGCAGTACTTC. The variable domain in full, with the rest retrieved from reference TRBV28 and TRBJ2-7, is DVKVTQSSRYLVKRTGEKVFLECVQDMDHENMFWYRQDPGLGLRLIYFSYDVKMKEKGDIPEGYSVSREKKERFSLILESASTNQTSMYLCASSLIWDSVFRQYFGPGTRLTVT.